A selection of T cell receptor beta chains follows, all from one sample in a study of cytomegalovirus exposure and HLA in healthy donors. Sequencing used immunoSEQ multiplex PCR; TCRdb keeps in-frame clones, though not all of them. The sample yields 60,000 to 70,000 clones, around three quarters seen once. The sample was PBMCs. These receptor sequences come from a woman younger than 45 in good health and CMV-seronegative. Each CDR3 is given with its conserved first and last residue. Fields, in order: clone size, J gene, V gene, D gene, CDR3 protein, CDR3 DNA. The D gene is left open where the match is weak. Clone sizes are given selectively: once, few, many, or a class where the clone is expanded.

clone_size: NA
j_call: TRBJ2-1
v_call: TRBV2
d_call: NA
cdr3_aa: CASSELSGSVEQFF
cdr3_nt: TGTGCCAGCAGTGAATTGTCAGGGTCGGTTGAGCAGTTCTTC

clone_size: NA
j_call: TRBJ2-7
v_call: TRBV4-1
d_call: NA
cdr3_aa: CASSQGGTEAQYF
cdr3_nt: TGCGCCAGCAGCCAGGGTGGGACTGAGGCCCAGTACTTC

clone_size: NA
j_call: TRBJ1-1
v_call: TRBV6-6
d_call: NA
cdr3_aa: CASSYNLLGEGGAFF
cdr3_nt: TGTGCCAGCAGTTACAATCTTTTGGGCGAGGGCGGAGCTTTCTTT

clone_size: NA
j_call: TRBJ2-2
v_call: TRBV7-9
d_call: NA
cdr3_aa: CASPPKTDPNTGELFF
cdr3_nt: TGTGCCAGTCCCCCCAAGACAGATCCGAACACCGGGGAGCTGTTTTTT

clone_size: few
j_call: TRBJ1-1
v_call: TRBV23-1
d_call: NA
cdr3_aa: CASSQRPGAEAFF
cdr3_nt: TGCGCCAGCAGTCAACGACCAGGGGCTGAAGCTTTCTTT

clone_size: NA
j_call: TRBJ2-5
v_call: TRBV5-1
d_call: TRBD1
cdr3_aa: CASSLQPGQGETQYF
cdr3_nt: TGCGCCAGCAGCTTGCAGCCCGGACAGGGCGAGACCCAGTACTTC

clone_size: NA
j_call: TRBJ2-4
v_call: TRBV18
d_call: NA
cdr3_aa: CASSQGAKNIQYF
cdr3_nt: TGTGCCAGCTCCCAGGGCGCCAAAAACATTCAGTACTTC

clone_size: once
j_call: TRBJ2-7
v_call: TRBV4-1
d_call: TRBD2
cdr3_aa: CASSPTSGRNEQYF
cdr3_nt: TGCGCCAGCAGCCCCACTAGCGGGAGAAACGAGCAGTACTTC

clone_size: NA
j_call: TRBJ2-5
v_call: TRBV6-1
d_call: TRBD1
cdr3_aa: CASSDTGVVQETQYF
cdr3_nt: TGTGCCAGCAGTGATACAGGGGTAGTACAAGAGACCCAGTACTTC

clone_size: once
j_call: TRBJ1-2
v_call: TRBV30
d_call: NA
cdr3_aa: CAWAGQYFYGYTF
cdr3_nt: TGTGCCTGGGCAGGACAGTACTTCTATGGCTACACCTTC

clone_size: NA
j_call: TRBJ2-5
v_call: TRBV4-3
d_call: NA
cdr3_aa: CASSQVQVIGGNHQETQYF
cdr3_nt: TGCGCCAGCAGCCAAGTCCAGGTCATAGGCGGGAACCACCAAGAGACCCAGTACTTC

clone_size: NA
j_call: TRBJ1-2
v_call: TRBV4-2
d_call: NA
cdr3_aa: CASSPRQYSYTF
cdr3_nt: TGTGCCAGCAGCCCTAGACAGTATTCCTACACCTTC

clone_size: NA
j_call: TRBJ2-7
v_call: TRBV7-9
d_call: TRBD2
cdr3_aa: CASRAGPSYEQYF
cdr3_nt: TGTGCCAGCAGAGCGGGACCCTCCTACGAGCAGTACTTC

clone_size: NA
j_call: TRBJ2-2
v_call: TRBV10-1
d_call: TRBD2
cdr3_aa: CASSDPPSGSNTGELFF
cdr3_nt: TGCGCCAGCAGTGACCCCCCCAGCGGGAGCAACACCGGGGAGCTGTTTTTT

clone_size: NA
j_call: TRBJ1-1
v_call: TRBV18
d_call: NA
cdr3_aa: CASSSSENTEAFF
cdr3_nt: TGTGCCAGCTCAAGTAGTGAGAACACTGAAGCTTTCTTT

clone_size: NA
j_call: TRBJ1-5
v_call: TRBV6-5
d_call: NA
cdr3_aa: CASSYSEAGDQPQHF
cdr3_nt: TGTGCCAGCAGTTACTCAGAGGCAGGGGATCAGCCCCAGCATTTT

clone_size: NA
j_call: TRBJ2-1
v_call: TRBV30
d_call: NA
cdr3_aa: CAWSTLWRHSYNEQFF
cdr3_nt: TGTGCCTGGAGTACTCTCTGGCGACACTCCTACAATGAGCAGTTCTTC

clone_size: NA
j_call: TRBJ2-1
v_call: TRBV6-1
d_call: TRBD2
cdr3_aa: CASKSGTSKNEQFF
cdr3_nt: TGTGCCAGCAAATCCGGGACTAGCAAGAATGAGCAGTTCTTC

clone_size: NA
j_call: TRBJ2-6
v_call: TRBV25-1
d_call: NA
cdr3_aa: CASSERGGWGSGANVLTF
cdr3_nt: TGTGCCAGCAGTGAACGTGGAGGATGGGGCTCTGGGGCCAACGTCCTGACTTTC

clone_size: NA
j_call: TRBJ2-1
v_call: TRBV2
d_call: TRBD2
cdr3_aa: CTSSGPYNEQFF
cdr3_nt: TGTACGAGTAGCGGGCCTTACAATGAGCAGTTCTTC

clone_size: NA
j_call: TRBJ2-7
v_call: TRBV4-1
d_call: TRBD1
cdr3_aa: CASSQGTTRGLGEQYF
cdr3_nt: TGCGCCAGCAGCCAAGGCACTACCAGGGGGCTAGGGGAGCAGTACTTC

clone_size: NA
j_call: TRBJ2-1
v_call: TRBV27
d_call: TRBD2
cdr3_aa: CASSKGGLDANEQFF
cdr3_nt: TGTGCCAGCTCAAAAGGGGGACTAGACGCTAATGAGCAGTTCTTC

clone_size: NA
j_call: TRBJ2-2
v_call: TRBV29-1
d_call: TRBD2
cdr3_aa: CSVDPSGGNTGELFF
cdr3_nt: TGCAGCGTTGACCCTAGCGGGGGTAACACCGGGGAGCTGTTTTTT

clone_size: NA
j_call: TRBJ2-1
v_call: TRBV6-4
d_call: TRBD2
cdr3_aa: CASSDSGGSSYNEQFF
cdr3_nt: TGTGCCAGCAGTGACTCTGGCGGGAGCTCCTACAATGAGCAGTTCTTC

clone_size: NA
j_call: TRBJ2-1
v_call: TRBV4-2
d_call: TRBD1
cdr3_aa: CASSREVRRQGSYNEQFF
cdr3_nt: TGTGCCAGCAGCCGCGAGGTCCGGCGACAGGGCTCCTACAATGAGCAGTTCTTC

clone_size: NA
j_call: TRBJ1-3
v_call: TRBV30
d_call: NA
cdr3_aa: CAWSTGTGNTIYF
cdr3_nt: TGTGCCTGGAGTACCGGGACTGGAAACACCATATATTTT

clone_size: NA
j_call: TRBJ1-2
v_call: TRBV29-1
d_call: NA
cdr3_aa: CSVEVRGSPTF
cdr3_nt: TGCAGCGTTGAAGTCAGGGGCAGTCCGACCTTC

clone_size: few
j_call: TRBJ1-6
v_call: TRBV18
d_call: NA
cdr3_aa: CASSPQRLTENSPLHF
cdr3_nt: TGTGCCAGCTCACCACAGAGGTTGACCGAAAATTCACCCCTCCACTTT

clone_size: NA
j_call: TRBJ1-2
v_call: TRBV15
d_call: TRBD1
cdr3_aa: CATSRDDRGNGYTF
cdr3_nt: TGTGCCACCAGCAGAGATGACAGGGGCAATGGCTACACCTTC

clone_size: once
j_call: TRBJ1-1
v_call: TRBV20-1
d_call: NA
cdr3_aa: CSARGNTEAFF
cdr3_nt: TGCAGTGCCCGCGGGAACACTGAAGCTTTCTTT

clone_size: NA
j_call: TRBJ2-3
v_call: TRBV4-1
d_call: TRBD2
cdr3_aa: CASTKRMGLAGFTDTQYF
cdr3_nt: TGCGCCAGCACTAAAAGAATGGGACTAGCGGGATTCACAGATACGCAGTATTTT

clone_size: NA
j_call: TRBJ1-6
v_call: TRBV7-3
d_call: NA
cdr3_aa: CASSPDGNYNSPLHF
cdr3_nt: TGTGCCAGCAGCCCGGACGGGAACTATAATTCACCCCTCCACTTT

clone_size: few
j_call: TRBJ1-6
v_call: TRBV28
d_call: TRBD1
cdr3_aa: CASSSGQFDNSPLHF
cdr3_nt: TGTGCCAGCAGTTCGGGACAGTTCGATAATTCACCCCTCCACTTT

clone_size: NA
j_call: TRBJ1-5
v_call: TRBV6-5
d_call: NA
cdr3_aa: CASSQHSNQPQHF
cdr3_nt: TGTGCCAGCAGCCAACATAGCAATCAGCCCCAGCATTTT

clone_size: NA
j_call: TRBJ2-5
v_call: TRBV15
d_call: NA
cdr3_aa: CATSRDLGDETQYF
cdr3_nt: TGTGCCACCAGCAGAGATTTAGGGGATGAGACCCAGTACTTC

clone_size: NA
j_call: TRBJ2-5
v_call: TRBV6-5
d_call: NA
cdr3_aa: CASSYGAGWETQYF
cdr3_nt: TGTGCCAGCAGTTACGGGGCCGGTTGGGAGACCCAGTACTTC

clone_size: NA
j_call: TRBJ1-1
v_call: TRBV28
d_call: TRBD1
cdr3_aa: CASSGGQPNTEAFF
cdr3_nt: TGTGCCAGCAGCGGGGGACAGCCGAACACTGAAGCTTTCTTT

clone_size: NA
j_call: TRBJ2-1
v_call: TRBV30
d_call: NA
cdr3_aa: CAWSVLHRSSSYNEQFF
cdr3_nt: TGTGCCTGGAGTGTACTTCACAGGTCAAGCTCCTACAATGAGCAGTTCTTC

clone_size: NA
j_call: TRBJ2-7
v_call: TRBV6-1
d_call: TRBD1
cdr3_aa: CASSPRPDRVYEQYF
cdr3_nt: TGTGCCAGCAGTCCCCGGCCCGACAGGGTCTACGAGCAGTACTTC

clone_size: NA
j_call: TRBJ2-1
v_call: TRBV30
d_call: NA
cdr3_aa: CAWIFSYNEQFF
cdr3_nt: TGTGCCTGGATCTTCTCCTACAATGAGCAGTTCTTC

clone_size: NA
j_call: TRBJ1-5
v_call: TRBV19
d_call: TRBD1
cdr3_aa: CASSISRTGINQPQHF
cdr3_nt: TGTGCCAGTAGTATCTCAAGGACAGGGATCAATCAGCCCCAGCATTTT

clone_size: NA
j_call: TRBJ2-5
v_call: TRBV5-1
d_call: TRBD1
cdr3_aa: CASSSGQLQETQYF
cdr3_nt: TGCGCCAGCAGCTCGGGACAGCTCCAAGAGACCCAGTACTTC

clone_size: NA
j_call: TRBJ1-2
v_call: TRBV2
d_call: TRBD1
cdr3_aa: CASSERTGEGYGYTF
cdr3_nt: TGTGCCAGCAGTGAAAGGACAGGGGAGGGTTATGGCTACACCTTC

clone_size: few
j_call: TRBJ1-2
v_call: TRBV7-9
d_call: NA
cdr3_aa: CASSLAVQTGYTF
cdr3_nt: TGTGCCAGCAGCTTAGCAGTACAGACGGGCTACACCTTC

clone_size: NA
j_call: TRBJ2-4
v_call: TRBV6-1
d_call: NA
cdr3_aa: CASSEGWTVAKNIQYF
cdr3_nt: TGTGCCAGCAGTGAAGGTTGGACAGTAGCCAAAAACATTCAGTACTTC

clone_size: NA
j_call: TRBJ1-5
v_call: TRBV5-1
d_call: TRBD1
cdr3_aa: CASSPPSTGDQPQHF
cdr3_nt: TGCGCCAGCAGCCCCCCATCGACAGGGGATCAGCCCCAGCATTTT

clone_size: NA
j_call: TRBJ2-7
v_call: TRBV11-2
d_call: NA
cdr3_aa: CASSFGRGSYEQYF
cdr3_nt: TGTGCCAGCAGCTTTGGCAGGGGCTCCTACGAGCAGTACTTC

clone_size: NA
j_call: TRBJ1-2
v_call: TRBV7-3
d_call: TRBD1
cdr3_aa: CASSSGQGEGGYTF
cdr3_nt: TGTGCCAGCAGCAGCGGACAGGGTGAAGGTGGCTACACCTTC

clone_size: NA
j_call: TRBJ2-5
v_call: TRBV9
d_call: NA
cdr3_aa: CASSVQGFQETQYF
cdr3_nt: TGTGCCAGCAGCGTGCAGGGATTTCAAGAGACCCAGTACTTC

clone_size: few
j_call: TRBJ2-5
v_call: TRBV4-1
d_call: TRBD1
cdr3_aa: CASSQYPPGQNQETQYF
cdr3_nt: TGCGCCAGCAGCCAATACCCTCCGGGACAGAATCAAGAGACCCAGTACTTC

clone_size: few
j_call: TRBJ2-7
v_call: TRBV6-5
d_call: TRBD1
cdr3_aa: CASSYGQTGGHEQYF
cdr3_nt: TGTGCCAGCAGTTACGGGCAGACAGGGGGACACGAGCAGTACTTC

clone_size: few
j_call: TRBJ2-7
v_call: TRBV9
d_call: TRBD1
cdr3_aa: CASSVDRGYEQYF
cdr3_nt: TGTGCCAGCAGCGTCGACAGGGGTTACGAGCAGTACTTC

clone_size: NA
j_call: TRBJ2-7
v_call: TRBV29-1
d_call: NA
cdr3_aa: CSVESKSGGTYEQYF
cdr3_nt: TGCAGCGTTGAATCTAAAAGCGGCGGGACCTACGAGCAGTACTTC

clone_size: NA
j_call: TRBJ2-6
v_call: TRBV7-3
d_call: NA
cdr3_aa: CASSYGGSGANVLTF
cdr3_nt: TGTGCCAGCAGCTACGGGGGATCTGGGGCCAACGTCCTGACTTTC

clone_size: NA
j_call: TRBJ2-1
v_call: TRBV11-2
d_call: TRBD1
cdr3_aa: CASSFRGRQMDEQFF
cdr3_nt: TGTGCCAGCAGCTTTAGGGGGCGCCAGATGGATGAGCAGTTCTTC